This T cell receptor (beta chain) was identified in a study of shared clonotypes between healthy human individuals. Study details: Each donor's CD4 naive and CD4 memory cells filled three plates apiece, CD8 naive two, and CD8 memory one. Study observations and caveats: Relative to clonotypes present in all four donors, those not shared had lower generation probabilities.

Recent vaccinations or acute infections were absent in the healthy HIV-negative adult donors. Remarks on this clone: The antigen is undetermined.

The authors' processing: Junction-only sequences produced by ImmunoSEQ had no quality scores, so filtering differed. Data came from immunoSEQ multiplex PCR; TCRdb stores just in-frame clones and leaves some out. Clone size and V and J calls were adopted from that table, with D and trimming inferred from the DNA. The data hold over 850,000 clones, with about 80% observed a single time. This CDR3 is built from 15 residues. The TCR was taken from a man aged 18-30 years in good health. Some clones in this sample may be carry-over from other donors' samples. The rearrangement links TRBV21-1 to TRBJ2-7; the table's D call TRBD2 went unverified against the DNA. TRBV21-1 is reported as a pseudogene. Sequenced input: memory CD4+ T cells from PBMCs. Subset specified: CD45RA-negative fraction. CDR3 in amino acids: CASSTAGLAGYEQYF. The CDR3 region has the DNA TGTGCCAGCAGCACGGCCGGACTAGCGGGTTACGAGCAGTACTTC.